Listed below are T cell receptor beta chains from one sample, sequenced in a study of OX40 agonist ivuxolimab in advanced cancers. TCRdb keeps only in-frame clones here, not all; method: immunoSEQ multiplex PCR. The top ten hold roughly 2% of the sample, which has tens of thousands of clones, 84% seen once. Sequences were derived from CD4+ or CD8+ T cells sorted from blood, sampled in a trial of the OX40 agonist ivuxolimab. These receptor sequences come from an adult with an advanced solid tumor such as melanoma, head and neck, liver or kidney cancer. Each CDR3 is given with its conserved first and last residue. The D gene is left open where the match is weak. Clone size is shown for a subset of rows, as once, few, many or a class of expanded clone.

>TRBV5-4|NA|TRBJ2-5|TRBD2
CASSPGGLGETQYF
TGTGCCAGCAGCCCCGGGGGGTTAGGCGAGACCCAGTACTTC
>TRBV28|NA|TRBJ2-7|NA
CASTLGTWGSGSYEQYF
TGTGCCAGCACCTTAGGGACCTGGGGTAGCGGCTCCTACGAGCAGTACTTC
>TRBV7-9|NA|TRBJ1-5|NA
CASILGGELGNQPQHF
TGTGCCAGCATCCTAGGGGGGGAACTGGGTAATCAGCCCCAGCATTTT
>TRBV2|NA|TRBJ2-3|NA
CATKGSTGSGTDTQYF
TGTGCCACAAAAGGGTCAACAGGGTCCGGCACAGATACGCAGTATTTT
>TRBV4-1|NA|TRBJ2-4|NA
CASSQDAVAKNIQYF
TGCGCCAGCAGCCAAGATGCCGTAGCCAAAAACATTCAGTACTTC
>TRBV18|NA|TRBJ2-7|TRBD1
CASSPQDRPSEQYF
TGTGCCAGCTCACCACAGGACAGGCCTAGCGAGCAGTACTTC
>TRBV5-1|once|TRBJ2-1|TRBD2
CASSLSGGEWDEQFF
TGCGCCAGCAGCTTGTCGGGAGGGGAGTGGGATGAGCAGTTCTTC
>TRBV6-5|few|TRBJ2-5|NA
CASSYGGAVETQYF
TGTGCCAGCAGTTACGGGGGGGCGGTGGAGACCCAGTACTTC
>TRBV19|once|TRBJ2-3|NA
CASSSTPVGTDTQYF
TGTGCCAGTAGTTCTACCCCGGTAGGCACAGATACGCAGTATTTT
>TRBV5-1|NA|TRBJ2-5|TRBD1
CASSFGTGGVVETQYF
TGCGCCAGCAGCTTTGGGACAGGGGGCGTCGTGGAGACCCAGTACTTC
>TRBV28|NA|TRBJ1-5|NA
CASSPAGQPQHF
TGTGCCAGCAGTCCGGCAGGTCAGCCCCAGCATTTT
>TRBV10-1|NA|TRBJ1-1|TRBD1
CASSGFMGQGKPEAFF
TGCGCCAGCAGTGGTTTCATGGGACAGGGGAAACCTGAAGCTTTCTTT
>TRBV6-5|NA|TRBJ1-3|NA
CASSPQRGNTIYF
TGTGCCAGCAGTCCCCAGCGGGGAAACACCATATATTTT
>TRBV7-8|few|TRBJ2-1|TRBD2
CASSSELAANEQFF
TGTGCCAGCAGCTCTGAACTAGCGGCTAATGAGCAGTTCTTC
>TRBV7-9|NA|TRBJ2-1|NA
CASSLASGINEQFF
TGTGCCAGCAGCTTAGCGTCCGGGATCAATGAGCAGTTCTTC
>TRBV6-1|NA|TRBJ2-2|TRBD2
CASSGLSGGAGNTGELFF
TGTGCCAGCAGTGGTTTAAGCGGGGGGGCCGGGAACACCGGGGAGCTGTTTTTT
>TRBV30|NA|TRBJ2-7|NA
CAWSAPRAGSHEQYF
TGTGCCTGGAGTGCCCCCAGGGCAGGATCCCACGAGCAGTACTTC
>TRBV7-2|NA|TRBJ2-1|NA
CASSPSWSYNEQFF
TGTGCCAGCAGCCCCTCCTGGTCCTACAATGAGCAGTTCTTC
>TRBV5-4|NA|TRBJ2-7|TRBD1
CASSSTGGVYEQYF
TGTGCCAGCAGCTCGACAGGGGGGGTCTACGAGCAGTACTTC
>TRBV6-5|NA|TRBJ1-2|NA
CASRREGYGYTF
TGTGCCAGCAGACGAGAGGGCTATGGCTACACCTTC
>TRBV28|NA|TRBJ2-3|TRBD1
CASSLGGQGADTQYF
TGTGCCAGCAGTTTGGGAGGACAGGGCGCAGATACGCAGTATTTT
>TRBV5-4|NA|TRBJ1-2|TRBD1
CASSASVQGADGYTF
TGTGCCAGCAGCGCATCCGTGCAGGGGGCGGATGGCTACACCTTC
>TRBV28|NA|TRBJ2-1|NA
CASSPIRQDNEQFF
TGTGCCAGCAGTCCGATACGACAGGATAATGAGCAGTTCTTC
>TRBV10-1|NA|TRBJ2-3|NA
CASSESTDRGTDTQYF
TGCGCCAGCAGTGAGTCGACAGATAGGGGCACAGATACGCAGTATTTT
>TRBV4-3|once|TRBJ1-2|NA
CASSQDLRGNYGYTF
TGCGCCAGCAGCCAAGATCTGCGGGGGAACTATGGCTACACCTTC
>TRBV5-8|NA|TRBJ2-1|NA
CASSLASSYNEQFF
TGTGCCAGCAGCTTGGCGTCCTCCTACAATGAGCAGTTCTTC
>TRBV27|NA|TRBJ1-4|TRBD1
CASRQGANEKLFF
TGTGCCAGCAGACAGGGGGCTAATGAAAAACTGTTTTTT
>TRBV5-6|NA|TRBJ1-2|NA
CASSFPGGDYGYTF
TGTGCCAGCAGCTTCCCAGGAGGAGACTATGGCTACACCTTC
>TRBV28|NA|TRBJ2-1|TRBD2
CASSSPTSGRGGEQFF
TGTGCCAGCAGTTCGCCTACTAGCGGGAGAGGGGGTGAGCAGTTCTTC
>TRBV28|NA|TRBJ2-3|NA
CASSSSRGSGLGTQYF
TGTGCCAGCAGTTCATCTAGGGGGAGTGGATTAGGTACGCAGTATTTT
>TRBV2|once|TRBJ2-5|TRBD2
CASSIALAGHRETQYF
TGTGCCAGCAGCATAGCACTAGCGGGACACCGAGAGACCCAGTACTTC
>TRBV7-8|NA|TRBJ1-4|NA
CASSLVGGSNEKLFF
TGTGCCAGCAGCTTAGTAGGGGGTAGTAATGAAAAACTGTTTTTT
>TRBV9|once|TRBJ1-2|TRBD1
CASSVATGEDYGYTF
TGTGCCAGCAGCGTAGCTACAGGGGAAGACTATGGCTACACCTTC
>TRBV27|NA|TRBJ2-3|TRBD2
CASSSLSGTSGGATDTQYF
TGTGCCAGCAGTTCGCTCTCCGGGACTAGCGGGGGGGCCACAGATACGCAGTATTTT
>TRBV5-4|NA|TRBJ1-4|TRBD1
CASSLGSGTGYEKLFF
TGTGCCAGCAGCTTGGGCTCCGGGACAGGGTATGAAAAACTGTTTTTT
>TRBV5-1|NA|TRBJ2-7|TRBD1
CASSSQGVEQYF
TGCGCCAGCAGCTCCCAGGGGGTTGAGCAGTACTTC
>TRBV18|NA|TRBJ2-2|NA
CASSPGTGELFF
TGTGCCAGCTCACCAGGCACCGGGGAGCTGTTTTTT
>TRBV18|NA|TRBJ2-7|NA
CASSLTGSSYEQYF
TGTGCCAGCTCCCTCACGGGCTCCTCCTACGAGCAGTACTTC
>TRBV6-5|few|TRBJ1-1|NA
CASSSQGREAFF
TGTGCCAGCAGTTCTCAGGGCCGTGAAGCTTTCTTT
>TRBV5-4|few|TRBJ2-7|TRBD1
CASSFTGGRNEQYF
TGTGCCAGCAGCTTCACAGGGGGCCGGAACGAGCAGTACTTC
>TRBV7-2|NA|TRBJ2-7|NA
CASSVGWQSYEQYF
TGTGCCAGCAGCGTAGGGTGGCAGTCCTACGAGCAGTACTTC